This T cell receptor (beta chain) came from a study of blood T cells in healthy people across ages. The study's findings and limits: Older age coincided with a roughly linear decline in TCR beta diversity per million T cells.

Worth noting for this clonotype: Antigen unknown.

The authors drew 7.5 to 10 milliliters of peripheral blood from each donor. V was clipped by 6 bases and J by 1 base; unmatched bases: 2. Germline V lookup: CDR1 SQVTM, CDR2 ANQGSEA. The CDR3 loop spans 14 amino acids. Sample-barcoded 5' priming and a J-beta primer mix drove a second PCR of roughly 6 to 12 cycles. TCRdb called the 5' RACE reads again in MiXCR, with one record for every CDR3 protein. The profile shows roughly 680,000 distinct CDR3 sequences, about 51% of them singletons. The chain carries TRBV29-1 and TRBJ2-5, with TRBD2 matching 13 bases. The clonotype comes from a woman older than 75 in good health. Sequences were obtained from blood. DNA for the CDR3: TGCAGCGTCGGACTAGCGGGGGCCCAAGAGACCCAGTACTTC. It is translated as CSVGLAGAQETQYF.